These 25 T cell receptor beta chains share one sample of origin, sequenced in a study of human T cells and chemical hapten exposure. The study extracted total RNA from unfractionated whole blood. TCRdb independently ran MiXCR on the 5' RACE reads; one entry per CDR3 protein. This sample has under 100,000 distinct CDR3 sequences, with around a sixth found just once. The receptor set was obtained from a female donor in good health.

This clonotype was recorded a few times. The chain uses TRBV14 and TRBJ1-2, with D perhaps TRBD1 (5 bases). Germline V CDR1 and CDR2: SGHDN, FVKESK. This CDR3 has 12 residues. Trimming shortened V by 0 bases and J by 7 bases, and 6 bases separated the two germline ends. CDR3 protein: CASSQDRVGYTF. The DNA of the CDR3 is TGTGCCAGCAGCCAAGACAGGGTTGGCTACACCTTC. The variable domain in full, completed from reference TRBV14 and TRBJ1-2, reads EAGVTQFPSHSVIEKGQTVTLRCDPISGHDNLYWYRRVMGKEIKFLLHFVKESKQDESGMPNNRFLAERTGGTYSTLKVQPAELEDSGVYFCASSQDRVGYTFGSGTRLTVV.

This clonotype was seen at least ten times. The chain couples TRBV20-1 to TRBJ2-1; D is undetermined. Germline CDR1 DFQATT, CDR2 SNEGSKA (reference sequence). The CDR3 runs to 14 residues. Trimming left V 0 bases short and J 4 bases short, with 10 bases between. CDR3 in amino acids: CSARDGRDYNEQFF. In DNA, the CDR3 is TGCAGTGCTAGAGATGGGCGCGATTACAATGAGCAGTTCTTC.

At least ten counts were recorded for this clonotype. The chain employs TRBV2 and TRBJ2-5; perhaps TRBD2 as D (5 bases). The CDR3 has 16 amino acids. The germline CDR1 and CDR2 sequences are SNHLY and FYNNEI. The V gene lost 8 bases and the J gene lost 2 bases, with 21 bases spanning the gap. The CDR3 sequence: CASAEGSASTQETQYF. As DNA, the CDR3 is TGTGCCAGCGCGGAAGGGTCAGCTAGCACACAAGAGACCCAGTACTTC.

This clonotype was counted between two and nine times. This chain's CDR3 is CASSQQGSGSGNTIYF. Here the CDR3 DNA reads TGTGCCAGCAGTCAACAGGGCAGTGGGTCTGGAAACACCATATATTTT. The chain carries TRBV2 and TRBJ1-3; tentative D call: TRBD1 (6 bases). Trimming stripped 5 bases from V and 1 base from J, with 15 bases between. CDR3 length equals 16 residues. CDR1 is SNHLY and CDR2 is FYNNEI in the germline V gene.

This chain connects TRBV30 to TRBJ1-2, with 7 bases fitting TRBD1. The CDR3 is 14 amino acids. Germline loops: CDR1 GTSNPN, CDR2 SVGIG (reference sequence). Trimming took 8 bases from V and 4 from J; bases not matched to a gene: 13. DNA of the CDR3: TGTGCCGGACGGAGAACAGGGACAGTCTATGGCTACACCTTC. Amino acids: CAGRRTGTVYGYTF. Based on the CDR3 plus reference TRBV30 and TRBJ1-2, the full variable domain is SQTIHQWPATLVQPVGSPLSLECTVEGTSNPNLYWYRQAAGRGLQLLFYSVGIGQISSEVPQNLSASRPQDRQFILSSKKLLLSDSGFYLCAGRRTGTVYGYTFGSGTRLTVV.

The chain combines TRBV16 with TRBJ1-5; possibly TRBD1 for D (6 bases). Germline values: CDR1 KGHSY, CDR2 FQNENV. Trimming left V 2 bases short and J 6 bases short, with 14 bases between. The CDR3 runs to 15 residues. CDR3 amino acids: CASSQSRGPSQPQHF. The CDR3 DNA reads TGTGCCAGCAGCCAAAGCAGGGGTCCGTCTCAGCCCCAGCATTTT.

V is TRBV2 and J is TRBJ2-5; D is tentatively TRBD1 or TRBD2 (5 bases each). Germline assignment: CDR1 SNHLY and CDR2 FYNNEI. V gave up 6 bases and J gave up 4 bases, with 12 bases separating them. CDR3 length: 13 amino acids. CDR3 nucleotides: TGTGCCAGCAGCCCCCAGGGACGAGAGACCCAGTACTTC. It yields the protein CASSPQGRETQYF.

This clonotype was observed a few times. The chain employs TRBV6-5 and TRBJ2-3, with 8 positions matching TRBD2. Germline CDR1 and CDR2: MNHEY and SVGAGI. The CDR3 contains 13 residues. V trimming: 5 bases; J trimming: 5 bases; junction bases outside the gene matches: 3. Written as DNA, the CDR3 is TGTGCCAGCAGTCCTGCGGGAGGAGATACGCAGTATTTT. Protein product: CASSPAGGDTQYF.

This clonotype has a handful of counts. V is TRBV18 and J is TRBJ1-4; D gene ambiguous. The CDR3 loop spans 13 amino acids. CDR1 KGHSH and CDR2 LQKENI come from the germline V gene. V dropped 3 bases and J dropped 8 bases, with 10 bases sitting between them. The CDR3: CASSPRSYEKLFF. CDR3 DNA: TGTGCCAGCTCACCTCGAAGTTACGAAAAACTGTTTTTT.

This clonotype came up many times. The genes are TRBV30 and TRBJ2-1, with D perhaps TRBD2 (5 bases). Trimming removed 5 bases from V and 4 bases from J, with 9 bases in between. Germline-derived CDR1 and CDR2 are GTSNPN and SVGIG (reference sequence). This CDR3 has 12 residues. CDR3 in DNA: TGTGCCTGGGCTGGCGGGTACAATGAGCAGTTCTTC. This codes for CAWAGGYNEQFF.

This clonotype occurred many times. The rearrangement uses TRBV7-2 and TRBJ2-3; D not resolved. Per germline, CDR1 SGHTA and CDR2 FQGNSA. The CDR3 is 11 residues long. Trimming removed 7 bases at V and 4 bases at J, with 6 bases between. CDR3 DNA: TGTGCCAGCACCCTTGCAGATACGCAGTATTTT. It codes for CASTLADTQYF.

The V and J genes are TRBV28 and TRBJ2-7; 8 bases map to TRBD2. The CDR3 has 16 amino acids. V lost 10 bases and J lost 2; bases outside the gene matches: 16. CDR1 and CDR2 from the germline V gene are MDHEN and SYDVKM. CDR3 sequence (DNA): TGTGCCACTCACGGCCTCGGGATCGGGGGGGCCTACGAGCAGTACTTC. This encodes CATHGLGIGGAYEQYF. The full variable domain, its missing parts supplied by reference TRBV28 and TRBJ2-7, is DVKVTQSSRYLVKRTGEKVFLECVQDMDHENMFWYRQDPGLGLRLIYFSYDVKMKEKGDIPEGYSVSREKKERFSLILESASTNQTSMYLCATHGLGIGGAYEQYFGPGTRLTVT.

This chain links TRBV5-1 with TRBJ2-5; 7 positions match TRBD1. Germline V CDR1 and CDR2: SGHRS, YFSETQ. The V and J ends lost 2 bases and 5 bases, in that order; junction bases with no gene match: 12. CDR3 size: 16 residues. The CDR3 reads CASSLSYRGLGETQYF. CDR3 nucleotides: TGCGCCAGCAGCTTAAGCTACAGGGGCCTTGGGGAGACCCAGTACTTC.

This clonotype occurred a few times. The gene calls are TRBV3-1 and TRBJ2-7; 8 positions match TRBD1. Trimming at V came to 4 bases and at J to 2 bases, leaving 7 bases not matched to a gene. The CDR3 totals 15 residues. Germline CDR1 LGHDT, CDR2 YNNKEL (reference sequence). In DNA, the CDR3 is TGTGCCAGCAGCCTTGGGGCGACAGGGGCCTACGAGCAGTACTTC. Protein product: CASSLGATGAYEQYF.

This clonotype has just a few counts. This chain links TRBV12-3 or TRBV12-4 with TRBJ1-4; 9 bases map to TRBD1. The CDR3 loop spans 17 amino acids. V shed 5 bases, J shed 2 bases, and the junction held 9 bases outside the gene matches. Written as DNA, the CDR3 is TGTGCCAGCAGTAGCTCACAGGGGGCTCTGACTAATGAAAAACTGTTTTTT. This encodes CASSSSQGALTNEKLFF.

The V call is TRBV27, the J call TRBJ2-1; 10 nucleotides line up with TRBD1. The CDR3 spans 19 residues. The germline gives CDR1 MNHEY, CDR2 SMNVEV (reference sequence). Trimming at V came to 3 bases and at J to 4 bases, leaving 15 bases not matched to a gene. DNA of the CDR3: TGTGCCAGCAGTTTGAGGACCGGGACAGGGGTAGGCATTTACAATGAGCAGTTCTTC. As protein: CASSLRTGTGVGIYNEQFF.

There are many counts of this clonotype. The rearrangement uses TRBV6-5 and TRBJ2-7; 7 bases line up with TRBD2. This CDR3 comprises 13 residues. The ends lost 7 bases at V and 2 bases at J; junction bases unmatched: 5. The V gene's germline CDR1 is MNHEY and CDR2 SVGAGI. CDR3 amino acids: CASKGGGTYEQYF. The CDR3 nucleotides read TGTGCCAGCAAAGGCGGGGGAACCTACGAGCAGTACTTC.

There are a few counts of this clonotype. The genes are TRBV6-1 and TRBJ1-1, with D tentatively TRBD1 (5 bases). Trimming removed 7 bases from V and 1 base from J, with 10 bases in between. The CDR3 covers 13 residues. Germline-derived CDR1 and CDR2 are MNHNS and SASEGT. This chain's CDR3 is CASNFGGNTEAFF. The DNA for the CDR3 is TGTGCCAGCAATTTCGGGGGGAACACTGAAGCTTTCTTT.

This clonotype was observed once. The rearrangement uses TRBV6-1 and TRBJ2-1; perhaps D is TRBD1 or TRBD2 (6 bases each). From germline, CDR1 is MNHNS and CDR2 SASEGT. The V end was cut by 5 bases, the J end by 0 bases, with 17 bases between. There are 17 residues in the CDR3. CDR3 amino acids: CASSKQARGLSYNEQFF. The DNA for the CDR3 is TGTGCCAGCAGTAAACAGGCCCGGGGGCTCTCCTACAATGAGCAGTTCTTC.

The chain combines TRBV7-8 with TRBJ1-2; D not certain. From germline, CDR1 is SGHVS and CDR2 FQNEAQ. The CDR3 totals 14 residues. V shed 5 bases and J shed 3 bases, with 13 bases lying between them. Here the CDR3 DNA reads TGTGCCAGCAGCCCCGTATCGAGAGACTATGGCTACACCTTC. This sequence encodes CASSPVSRDYGYTF.

This clonotype was found a few times. The rearrangement links TRBV2 to TRBJ1-4, with 7 bases lining up with TRBD1. The V gene's germline CDR1 is SNHLY and CDR2 FYNNEI. The CDR3 contains 17 residues. The V gene end was trimmed by 3 bases and the J gene end by 0 bases; junction bases not matched to a gene: 7. The chain's CDR3 is CASSDLFTGATNEKLFF. The CDR3 coding sequence is TGTGCCAGCAGTGATTTGTTCACAGGGGCAACTAATGAAAAACTGTTTTTT.

This clonotype was detected a few times. This rearrangement joins TRBV7-2 to TRBJ2-1; D possibly corresponds to TRBD2 (6 bases). Trimming shortened V by 8 bases and J by 0 bases, and 14 bases separated the two germline ends. This CDR3 has 15 amino acids. Germline V gene data show CDR1 as SGHTA and CDR2 as FQGNSA. For the CDR3, the DNA is TGTGCCAGCGGAACGGGAGTGAGCTCCTACAATGAGCAGTTCTTC. Protein sequence: CASGTGVSSYNEQFF.

This clonotype has a handful of counts. V usage is TRBV7-2 and J usage is TRBJ1-1; tentatively, D is TRBD1 (6 bases). This CDR3 has 14 residues. V lost 1 base to trimming and J lost 7 bases, with 13 bases between them. Germline V CDR1 and CDR2: SGHTA, FQGNSA. Here the CDR3 DNA reads TGTGCCAGCAGCTTAGTATTCAGGGGAGGTGAAGCTTTCTTT. Its protein product is CASSLVFRGGEAFF.

J is TRBJ1-4 and V is TRBV5-6, with D unclear. Germline V gene data show CDR1 as SGHDT and CDR2 as YYEEEE. The CDR3 runs 12 residues. V lost 2 bases, J lost 10 bases, and 9 bases lay in between. CDR3 protein: CASSFRRGKLFF. The DNA for the CDR3 is TGTGCCAGCAGCTTTAGACGCGGAAAACTGTTTTTT. Full variable domain (rest looked up from reference TRBV5-6 and TRBJ1-4): DAGVTQSPTHLIKTRGQQVTLRCSPKSGHDTVSWYQQALGQGPQFIFQYYEEEERQRGNFPDRFSGHQFPNYSSELNVNALLLGDSALYLCASSFRRGKLFFGSGTQLSVL.

In its sample, this clonotype was seen a few times. The rearrangement links TRBV5-8 to TRBJ1-1; D remains ambiguous. Trimming left V 6 bases short and J 8 bases short, with 17 bases between. This CDR3 has 13 amino acids. The germline gives CDR1 SGHTS, CDR2 YDEGEE. The CDR3 reads CASTLRGTEEAFF. The CDR3 DNA sequence: TGTGCCAGCACCCTGAGAGGCACCGAGGAAGCTTTCTTT.